This entry is about one TCR beta chain. Per the study methods: Scientists estimated how many nucleated cells there were by amplifying reference gene primers. Only in-frame clones appear in the TCRdb table, and some are missing; sequencing was by immunoSEQ multiplex PCR. V and J calls and clone size are those listed in that table; D and trimming were worked out from the DNA. Among 250,000 to 350,000 clones listed, over 75% were seen once. The V gene lost 5 bases and the J gene lost 3 bases, with 12 bases spanning the gap. The CDR3 runs to 13 residues. Germline assignment: CDR1 SGHDT and CDR2 YYEEEE. This sample stems from a study of blood T cell repertoires in COVID-19. For the study at large: Samples of COVID-19 (acute and convalescent) were obtained from the United States, Italy and Spain. PBMCs, B-cell-depleted T cells, or T cells provided the cDNA or gDNA that made up the material.

This chain connects TRBV5-6 to TRBJ2-7, with a possible D match to TRBD2 (5 bases). The TCR sequence derives from a woman between 45 and 65 years old who had recovered from COVID-19. Sequencing used peripheral blood. CDR3 bases: TGTGCCAGCAGTAATCGGAGGATCTACGAGCAGTACTTC. Protein sequence: CASSNRRIYEQYF.